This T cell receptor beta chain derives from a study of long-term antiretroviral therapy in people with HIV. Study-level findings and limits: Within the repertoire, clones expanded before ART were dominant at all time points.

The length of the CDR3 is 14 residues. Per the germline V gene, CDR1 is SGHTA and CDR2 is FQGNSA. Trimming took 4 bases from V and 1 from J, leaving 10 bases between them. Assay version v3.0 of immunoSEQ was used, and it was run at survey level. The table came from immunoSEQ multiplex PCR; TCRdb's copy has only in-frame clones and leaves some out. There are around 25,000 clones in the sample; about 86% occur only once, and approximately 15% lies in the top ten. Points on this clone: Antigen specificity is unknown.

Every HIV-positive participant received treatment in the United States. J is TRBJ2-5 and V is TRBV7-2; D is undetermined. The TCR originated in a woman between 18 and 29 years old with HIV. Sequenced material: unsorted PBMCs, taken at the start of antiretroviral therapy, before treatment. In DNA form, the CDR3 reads TGTGCCAGCAGCTCGCGGCGGTTCCAAGAGACCCAGTACTTC. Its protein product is CASSSRRFQETQYF.